Following are 8 T cell receptor beta chains from one sample sequenced in a study of blood T cell repertoires in COVID-19. Sequencing used immunoSEQ multiplex PCR; TCRdb keeps in-frame clones, though not all of them. The sample consists of 210,000 or so clones, under 90% of them appearing once. The specimen sequenced was PBMCs or T cells enriched from blood (not recorded which). Source of these receptors: a woman aged 50 to 65 with acute COVID-19.

The chain couples TRBV27 to TRBJ2-6; 11 bases align to TRBD1. The CDR3 has 21 residues. Germline CDR1 and CDR2: MNHEY and SMNVEV (reference sequence). V trimming: 2 bases; J trimming: 4 bases; junction bases outside the gene matches: 16. The CDR3: CASSLIPPGQGAPSGANVLTF. As DNA, the CDR3 is TGTGCCAGCAGTTTAATCCCCCCCGGACAGGGGGCCCCGTCCGGGGCCAACGTCCTGACTTTC. Full variable domain (remainder filled in from reference TRBV27 and TRBJ2-6): EAQVTQNPRYLITVTGKKLTVTCSQNMNHEYMSWYRQDPGLGLRQIYYSMNVEVTDKGDVPEGYKVSRKEKRNFPLILESPSPNQTSLYFCASSLIPPGQGAPSGANVLTFGAGSRLTVL.

J is TRBJ1-2 and V is TRBV14; no clear D gene. The germline V gene encodes CDR1 SGHDN and CDR2 FVKESK. The CDR3 runs 14 residues. V lost 2 bases to trimming and J lost 8 bases, with 15 bases between them. This chain's CDR3 is CASSQNAGIGGYTF. CDR3 nucleotide sequence: TGTGCCAGCAGCCAAAACGCAGGAATCGGCGGCTACACCTTC.

The chain links TRBV7-8 to TRBJ2-1; tentative D call: TRBD1 (6 bases). CDR3 size: 13 residues. Germline CDR1 SGHVS, CDR2 FQNEAQ. Trimming left V 4 bases short and J 4 bases short, with 8 bases between. CDR3 region: CASSSGTYNEQFF. The CDR3 nucleotides are TGTGCCAGCAGCTCGGGGACATACAATGAGCAGTTCTTC.

The gene calls are TRBV12-3 or TRBV12-4 and TRBJ2-7; the D is unclear. CDR3 length equals 12 residues. V was trimmed by 2 bases and J by 2 bases, leaving 4 bases between them. The CDR3 here is CASSLTAYEQYF. Here the CDR3 DNA reads TGTGCCAGCAGTTTAACGGCCTACGAGCAGTACTTC.

The chain joins TRBV13 to TRBJ1-1, with 8 bases matching TRBD1. The CDR3 sequence is 15 residues long. Germline CDR1 reads PRHDT; CDR2 reads FYEKMQ (reference sequence). V was pared by 5 bases and J by 5 bases, with 10 bases of the junction left unmatched. In DNA form, the CDR3 reads TGTGCCAGCAGCATTCGATGGACAGGGTGGACTGAAGCTTTCTTT. Its protein is CASSIRWTGWTEAFF.

The chain couples TRBV30 to TRBJ1-4; TRBD1 is a possible D gene (6 bases). The CDR3 covers 16 residues. Germline V gives CDR1 GTSNPN, CDR2 SVGIG (reference sequence). Trimming left V 1 base short and J 7 bases short, with 19 bases between. CDR3 DNA: TGTGCCTGGAGTGCCCGCGAAACAGGGTTCAGTGAAAAACTGTTTTTT. Translation gives CAWSARETGFSEKLFF.

This chain links TRBV7-2 with TRBJ2-4, with 12 nucleotides matching TRBD1. CDR1 and CDR2 (germline): SGHTA, FQGNSA. The CDR3 is made up of 19 amino acids. The V segment lost 0 bases and the J segment 0 bases; nucleotides outside the gene matches: 6. This chain's CDR3 is CASSLARWGQGAAKNIQYF. The DNA for the CDR3 is TGTGCCAGCAGCTTAGCGCGTTGGGGACAGGGGGCAGCCAAAAACATTCAGTACTTC.

The rearrangement links TRBV5-1 to TRBJ2-1, with 7 bases identical to TRBD2. After removal of 0 bases from V and 2 bases from J, the junction contained 2 bases not matched to a gene. This CDR3 is 15 amino acids long. Germline V lookup: CDR1 SGHRS, CDR2 YFSETQ. CDR3 coding DNA: TGCGCCAGCAGCTTGGACGCGGGAGCCTACAATGAGCAGTTCTTC. It encodes CASSLDAGAYNEQFF.